The rows below give T cell receptor beta chains drawn from one sample of a study of shared clonotypes between healthy human individuals. Assay: immunoSEQ multiplex PCR; the TCRdb copy retains only in-frame clones and omits some. Found here are hundreds of thousands of clones, around 92% of them singletons; the top ten hold roughly 24%. Sequencing was carried out using naive CD8+ T cells sorted from blood. The receptors were sampled from a man in his thirties or forties in good health. Both conserved end residues are part of each CDR3. D genes are given only for firm matches. Clone size is shown for a subset of rows, as once, few, many or a class of expanded clone.

V gene	clone size	D gene	J gene	CDR3 protein	CDR3 DNA
TRBV5-1	NA	NA	TRBJ2-7	CASSREGSYEQYF	TGCGCCAGCAGCCGGGAAGGGTCCTACGAGCAGTACTTC
TRBV27	NA	NA	TRBJ2-1	CASSFRQVGGEQFF	TGTGCCAGCAGTTTTAGACAGGTAGGGGGTGAGCAGTTCTTC
TRBV27	NA	NA	TRBJ2-2	CASSITYLTGLNTGELFF	TGTGCCAGCAGTATAACGTACCTTACAGGGCTGAACACCGGGGAGCTGTTTTTT
TRBV5-5	NA	NA	TRBJ2-7	CASTPSPAYEQYF	TGTGCCAGCACCCCCTCACCCGCCTACGAGCAGTACTTC
TRBV5-1	NA	TRBD1	TRBJ1-5	CASSGDREGNSNQPQHF	TGCGCCAGCAGCGGAGACAGGGAAGGGAATAGCAATCAGCCCCAGCATTTT
TRBV27	NA	NA	TRBJ2-7	CASSLQHISSYEQYF	TGTGCCAGCAGTCTCCAGCATATTAGCTCCTACGAGCAGTACTTC
TRBV27	NA	NA	TRBJ2-1	CASSLLGLVNNEQFF	TGTGCCAGCAGTTTATTAGGACTGGTTAACAATGAGCAGTTCTTC
TRBV19	NA	TRBD2	TRBJ2-3	CASSIGASGSDTQYF	TGTGCCAGTAGTATAGGGGCTAGCGGTTCAGATACGCAGTATTTT
TRBV27	NA	TRBD2	TRBJ2-5	CASSLTSGEPRETQYF	TGTGCCAGCAGTTTGACTAGCGGAGAACCACGAGAGACCCAGTACTTC
TRBV7-8	NA	TRBD1	TRBJ2-2	CASRLTGQGFGELFF	TGTGCCAGCAGATTAACGGGACAGGGGTTCGGGGAGCTGTTTTTT
TRBV10-1	few	TRBD2	TRBJ2-7	CASSEVASGRYNEQYF	TGCGCCAGCAGTGAAGTGGCTAGCGGGAGGTACAACGAGCAGTACTTC
TRBV7-9	NA	NA	TRBJ2-7	CASSLAGVEQYF	TGTGCCAGCAGCTTAGCTGGGGTCGAGCAGTACTTC
TRBV27	NA	NA	TRBJ2-1	CASGMLEDEQFF	TGTGCCAGCGGTATGTTGGAGGATGAGCAGTTCTTC
TRBV11-1	NA	NA	TRBJ2-3	CASSLRGSSTDTQYF	TGTGCCAGCAGCTTACGAGGGAGTAGCACAGATACGCAGTATTTT
TRBV29-1	NA	TRBD2	TRBJ2-1	CSVTSESYNEQFF	TGCAGCGTGACTAGCGAGTCCTACAATGAGCAGTTCTTC
TRBV7-9	NA	TRBD2	TRBJ2-1	CASSSAGRTYNEQFF	TGTGCCAGCAGCTCAGCGGGGCGTACCTACAATGAGCAGTTCTTC
TRBV7-8	NA	TRBD2	TRBJ2-1	CASSLEMSRVGGPGSEQFF	TGTGCCAGCAGCTTAGAAATGAGTCGTGTGGGAGGGCCGGGCTCTGAGCAGTTCTTC
TRBV4-1	NA	NA	TRBJ2-1	CASSQGREFPYNEQFF	TGCGCCAGCAGCCAAGGACGGGAGTTCCCCTACAATGAGCAGTTCTTC
TRBV9	NA	NA	TRBJ2-7	CASNSGSSYEQYF	TGTGCCAGCAATTCGGGGTCTTCCTACGAGCAGTACTTC
TRBV15	NA	NA	TRBJ2-2	CATSTYRTGELFF	TGTGCCACCAGCACGTATCGGACCGGGGAGCTGTTTTTT
TRBV6-6	few	TRBD1	TRBJ2-2	CASSLTGGGELFF	TGTGCCAGCAGCTTAACAGGGGGCGGGGAGCTGTTTTTT
TRBV7-9	NA	NA	TRBJ2-7	CASSDETGTYEQYF	TGTGCCAGCAGCGATGAGACAGGTACCTACGAGCAGTACTTC
TRBV7-3	NA	NA	TRBJ2-5	CASSLGQGQETQYF	TGTGCCAGCAGCTTAGGGCAGGGCCAAGAGACCCAGTACTTC
TRBV5-5	NA	NA	TRBJ1-3	CASSFREGNTIYF	TGTGCCAGCAGCTTCAGGGAGGGAAACACCATATATTTT